This TCR beta chain was found in a study of human T cells and chemical hapten exposure listed by TCRdb under 2021. A note on the overall study: For sensitization, 2% DPC in acetone was applied to a 2 cm by 2 cm area of upper inner arm skin. Peripheral blood TCR repertoire changes were tracked in vivo in alopecia patients during primary and secondary sensitization to the hapten diphenylcyclopropenone (DPC). Patch testing on the upper back used Finn chambers containing 0.01% DPC, with scoring done after 6 days according to International Contact Dermatitis Research Group standards. Most of the patients in the cohort were female, and the cohort covered alopecia areata with under or over 50% scalp involvement, alopecia totalis and alopecia universalis. Around 30 alopecia patients provided blood for TCR sequencing at one to four time points (pre-sensitization, 2, 6 and 24 weeks). Patients additionally received weekly therapeutic DPC doses to the scalp throughout the approximately 24-week study period. Blood was sampled from patients pre-sensitization (week 0) and at 2, 6 and about 24 weeks after DPC sensitization. The libraries were sequenced as a pool, and the TCR yield per sample differed mostly because of small variations in library volumes within the pool.

This clonotype occurred a few times. The target of this receptor is not known. No base quality values were provided; no much bigger clone lies one nucleotide off. To prepare the library, RACE was applied. Instrument on record: NextSeq 500. During library preparation, unique molecular identifiers were attached to individual cDNA molecules so that TCRs could be counted quantitatively and reproducibly. Each blood RNA sample was used to sequence both TCR alpha and TCR beta chains. In the authors' own workflow: Samples had a median of 95,638 TCRs, with a range from 23,224 to 690,600. The Decombinator software suite was used to annotate V, J and CDR3 in the TCR reads. Every sample was subsampled to the same number of TCRs (28,000) for the PS versus PT1 abundance plots. Expanded TCRs were defined as absent before sensitization and observed at least eight times at the 2-week time point. TCRdb reprocessed the public reads (quality trimming at Q25 with fastp, clone calling with MiXCR) and kept in-frame beta chains. Rows with one shared CDR3 protein collapse into an entry with the most common genes and DNA. TCRdb's processing, not the authors', yielded these V and J calls. This sample holds 140,000 or so distinct CDR3 sequences; around 11% were observed only once. The biggest ten clones account for approximately 1.3% of the sample.

The investigation overall reported the following: Compared with pre-sensitization or healthy control sets, expanded TCRs formed significantly more large CDR3 similarity clusters, which is consistent with antigen-driven responses. No change with DPC sensitization was found in the number of TCRs above 1 in 1000 frequency, and no evidence of global repertoire structure alterations was found. A positive correlation was found between the number of PT1 expanded TCRs and patch test score, with significance reached at thresholds 8, 16 and 32 but not 4. After repeated subsampling, changes were observed in the strength of the expansion versus patch-test correlation and in the threshold at which the correlation became significant. Because all patients had alopecia, a presumed autoimmune disease, the immune response of the patients might differ from that of healthy individuals.

Explained via the paper, the time point label denotes: patch test 2, 6 weeks after DPC sensitization. Explained via the paper, the treatment or condition label denotes: therapeutic diphenylcyclopropenone sensitization with weekly scalp DPC. At every patch-test visit, the blood draw took place before the patch test was put on. Patients were eligible if aged 18 to 70, diagnosed with alopecia and judged suitable for DPC therapy, and pregnant patients were excluded. Total RNA was extracted from unfractionated whole blood that had been collected in Tempus Blood RNA tubes. Taken from cysteine to phenylalanine, the CDR3 has 12 residues. Only the CDR3 portion is preserved as DNA: 36 bases, with reading frame beginning at the first base. Trimming removed 4 bases from V and 5 bases from J, leaving 11 bases between the germline ends. For CDR1 and CDR2, the germline V gene (reference sequence) lists GTSNPN and SVGIG.

This receptor was taken from a woman in her 50s with alopecia areata. Some clones in this sample may be carry-over from other donors' samples. The sequence joins TRBV30 to TRBJ1-1, with the D gene not clear enough to name. The source material was whole blood, sampled in connection with sensitization to the hapten diphenylcyclopropenone (DPC). The CDR3 loop reads CAWIQGTTEAFF. The nucleotide sequence reads as follows: TGTGCCTGGATCCAAGGAACTACTGAAGCTTTCTTT.